Each of the 32 T cell receptor beta chains below was sequenced from the same sample in a study of tumor-infiltrating lymphocytes in localized non-small cell lung cancer. Produced via immunoSEQ multiplex PCR; TCRdb's table is partial and in-frame only. The profile shows about 6,400 clones, approximately 71% of them singletons. The sequencing input was lung tumor tissue. All receptors come from a human donor with non-small cell lung cancer.

This clone occurred a few times. The rearrangement joins TRBV25-1 to TRBJ2-2; TRBD1 matches at 9 bases. The CDR3 runs to 18 residues. From germline, CDR1 is MGHDK and CDR2 SYGVNS. V gave up 5 bases and J gave up 3 bases; unmatched junction bases: 13. The CDR3 region has the DNA TGTGCCAGCAGTTCCCCCCGGACAGGGGATCGGTACACCGGGGAGCTGTTTTTT. This gives the protein CASSSPRTGDRYTGELFF. The full variable domain, in which reference TRBV25-1 and TRBJ2-2 provide the parts outside the CDR3, is EADIYQTPRYLVIGTGKKITLECSQTMGHDKMYWYQQDPGMELHLIHYSYGVNSTEKGDLSSESTVSRIRTEHFPLTLESARPSHTSQYLCASSSPRTGDRYTGELFFGEGSRLTVL.

The rearrangement joins TRBV5-1 to TRBJ2-1; 7 bases match TRBD2. The germline V gene has CDR1 SGHRS and CDR2 YFSETQ. The CDR3 has 14 residues. The V gene end was trimmed by 1 base and the J gene end by 4 bases; junction bases not matched to a gene: 2. As DNA, the CDR3 is TGCGCCAGCAGCTTGAGCGGGGATTACAATGAGCAGTTCTTC. It codes for CASSLSGDYNEQFF.

This clone occurred once. The chain joins TRBV9 to TRBJ2-1; tentatively, D is TRBD2 (7 bases). Germline CDR1 and CDR2: SGDLS and YYNGEE. V lost 6 bases and J lost 7, with 20 bases in between. The CDR3 totals 15 residues. Here the CDR3 DNA reads TGTGCCAGCACCCCAAGGGGGGGCGGGAGTAATGAGCAGTTCTTC. Translated: CASTPRGGGSNEQFF.

The chain links TRBV7-9 to TRBJ2-1; 8 nucleotides agree with TRBD1. After removal of 4 bases from V and 7 bases from J, the junction contained 6 bases not matched to a gene. This CDR3 spans 14 amino acids. Germline V lookup: CDR1 SEHNR, CDR2 FQNEAQ (reference sequence). CDR3 coding DNA: TGTGCCAGCAGCTCCAGGACAGGGCGGAATGAGCAGTTCTTC. It codes for CASSSRTGRNEQFF.

The chain has TRBV6-1 and TRBJ2-6, with a possible D match to TRBD2 (6 bases). Germline V gene data show CDR1 as MNHNS and CDR2 as SASEGT. The CDR3 covers 14 residues. Trimming stripped 6 bases from V and 0 bases from J, with 6 bases between. This CDR3 is CASRGGSGANVLTF. CDR3 in DNA: TGTGCCAGCAGGGGGGGCTCTGGGGCCAACGTCCTGACTTTC.

This rearrangement joins TRBV30 to TRBJ2-3; TRBD1 aligns across 8 bases. There are 14 residues in the CDR3. V lost 3 bases to trimming and J lost 3 bases; unmatched junction nucleotides: 5. Per the germline V gene, CDR1 is GTSNPN and CDR2 is SVGIG (reference sequence). The CDR3 loop is CAWSHQGATDTQYF. In DNA, the CDR3 is TGTGCCTGGAGCCACCAGGGGGCAACAGATACGCAGTATTTT.

The V and J genes are TRBV7-9 and TRBJ2-7; D perhaps matches TRBD1 (6 bases). V was trimmed by 2 bases and J by 6 bases, leaving 11 bases between them. The CDR3 extends over 13 amino acids. Germline V gives CDR1 SEHNR, CDR2 FQNEAQ (reference sequence). The CDR3 DNA follows: TGTGCCAGCAGCTTAAGGGGGAATGGCGAGCAGTACGTC. Protein: CASSLRGNGEQYV.

CDR3 in DNA: TGTGCCAGCAGCTTACAAGGGCAATTTGACTATGGCTACACCTTC. Its protein is CASSLQGQFDYGYTF. V usage is TRBV7-9 and J usage is TRBJ1-2; no clear D gene. This CDR3 region has 15 residues. Trimming removed 2 bases at V and 3 bases at J, with 13 bases between. Germline values: CDR1 SEHNR, CDR2 FQNEAQ (reference sequence).

The J gene is TRBJ2-5, the V gene TRBV5-4, with D tentatively TRBD2 (5 bases). The germline gives CDR1 SGHNT, CDR2 YYREEE (reference sequence). The V gene lost 0 bases and the J gene lost 1 base, with 7 bases spanning the gap. The CDR3 is 14 amino acids. The CDR3 bases are TGTGCCAGCAGCTTGGCCGGGGTCCAAGAGACCCAGTACTTC. This gives the protein CASSLAGVQETQYF.

This clone is medium-sized (0.01 to 0.1%) by share. The V call is TRBV5-4, the J call TRBJ2-7, with 7 bases that match TRBD1. The germline V gene encodes CDR1 SGHNT and CDR2 YYREEE (reference sequence). V dropped 4 bases and J dropped 0; count of bases not matched to a gene: 7. The CDR3 is 15 residues long. DNA of the CDR3: TGTGCCAGCAGCGTACCGGGACAGCCCTCCTACGAGCAGTACTTC. Its translation is CASSVPGQPSYEQYF. Using reference TRBV5-4 and TRBJ2-7 for the parts outside the CDR3, the full variable domain is ETGVTQSPTHLIKTRGQQVTLRCSSQSGHNTVSWYQQALGQGPQFIFQYYREEENGRGNFPPRFSGLQFPNYSSELNVNALELDDSALYLCASSVPGQPSYEQYFGPGTRLTVT.

The V call is TRBV2, the J call TRBJ1-5; perhaps TRBD1 as D (5 bases). V shed 7 bases and J shed 6 bases, with 19 bases lying between them. Looked up from germline, CDR1 is SNHLY and CDR2 is FYNNEI. This CDR3 region has 15 residues. CDR3 region: CASTRVGGRGQPQHF. The CDR3 DNA reads TGTGCCAGCACCCGGGTGGGGGGAAGAGGTCAGCCCCAGCATTTT.

This clone was seen once. V is TRBV5-4 and J is TRBJ2-7; TRBD2 aligns across 9 bases. There are 15 residues in the CDR3. J was trimmed by 2 bases and V by 3 bases; bases with no gene match: 6. The V gene's germline CDR1 is SGHNT and CDR2 YYREEE (reference sequence). CDR3 sequence (DNA): TGTGCCAGCAGCTGGGGGGCTAGCGGGGCCTACGAGCAGTACTTC. It is translated as CASSWGASGAYEQYF.

This chain connects TRBV5-5 to TRBJ2-1, with TRBD2 identical over 8 bases. The CDR3 is 15 amino acids. With V trimmed by 0 bases and J by 6 bases, 5 bases remained unmatched. Germline-derived CDR1 and CDR2 are SGHKS and YYEKEE (reference sequence). The CDR3 protein is CASSLDGGGSNEQFF. CDR3 bases: TGTGCCAGCAGCTTGGATGGCGGGGGGAGCAATGAGCAGTTCTTC.

The gene calls are TRBV4-1 and TRBJ2-7, with D maybe TRBD2 (6 bases). The V and J ends lost 1 base and 3 bases respectively, with 13 bases between them. Per germline, CDR1 MGHRA and CDR2 YSYEKL. The CDR3 runs 15 residues. The CDR3 protein is CASSQALAGNYEQYF. The CDR3 nucleotides are TGCGCCAGCAGCCAAGCCTTGGCGGGAAACTACGAGCAGTACTTC.

V gene TRBV11-2 combines with J gene TRBJ2-3, with D tentatively TRBD2 (5 bases). The CDR3 loop spans 15 amino acids. CDR1 and CDR2 from the germline V gene are SGHAT and FQNNGV. Trimming took 6 bases from V and 1 from J, leaving 14 bases between them. CDR3 DNA: TGTGCCAGCAGTCGTCTAGGGAGCGGCACAGATACGCAGTATTTT. Its protein product is CASSRLGSGTDTQYF.

J is TRBJ1-5 and V is TRBV1. TRBV1 is tagged as a pseudogene. The CDR3 is 11 residues long. The DNA for the CDR3 is TGCACCAGCAGCCTCCGGAAGCACCAGCATTTT. Its translation is CTSSLRKHQHF.

J is TRBJ1-4 and V is TRBV7-9; D remains ambiguous. CDR3 length equals 13 residues. Trimming took 7 bases from V and 4 from J, leaving 10 bases between them. Germline-derived CDR1 and CDR2 are SEHNR and FQNEAQ (reference sequence). This CDR3 reads CASNTPNNEKLFF. In nucleotides, the CDR3 is TGTGCCAGCAACACCCCCAATAATGAAAAACTGTTTTTT.

The V and J genes are TRBV5-4 and TRBJ2-7, with D perhaps TRBD1 (6 bases). This CDR3 is 14 amino acids long. Trimming took off 6 bases at V and 0 bases at J, with 13 bases between the two ends. From germline, CDR1 is SGHNT and CDR2 YYREEE (reference sequence). CDR3 amino acids: CASNRDRYSYEQYF. CDR3 DNA: TGTGCCAGCAACCGAGACAGGTACTCCTACGAGCAGTACTTC.

The genes are TRBV30 and TRBJ1-4; TRBD1 matches at 7 bases. Germline values: CDR1 GTSNPN, CDR2 SVGIG (reference sequence). J lost 0 bases, V lost 3 bases, and 4 bases had no gene match. The CDR3 runs to 15 residues. DNA of the CDR3: TGTGCCTGGAGGACAGGGCAAACAACTAATGAAAAACTGTTTTTT. It encodes CAWRTGQTTNEKLFF.

Relative to its sample, this clone is medium-sized. The chain recombines TRBV19 with TRBJ2-7, with D possibly TRBD2 on 6 matching bases. The CDR3 is made up of 16 amino acids. V dropped 9 bases and J dropped 1 base, with 22 bases sitting between them. Per germline, CDR1 LNHDA and CDR2 SQIVND (reference sequence). CDR3 sequence (DNA): TGTGCCAGGGGGAATTGCGGGACGACGTGGTCCTACGAGCAGTACTTC. Residues: CARGNCGTTWSYEQYF.

V usage is TRBV5-4 and J usage is TRBJ1-4; D is unresolved. V dropped 2 bases and J dropped 5 bases, with 10 bases sitting between them. Germline V lookup: CDR1 SGHNT, CDR2 YYREEE (reference sequence). The CDR3 has 14 residues. CDR3: CASSLDGRNEKLFF. The CDR3 DNA follows: TGTGCCAGCAGCTTAGATGGTCGGAATGAAAAACTGTTTTTT.

This clone was recorded once. CDR3 loop: CASSIDWEGKTQYF. The DNA for the CDR3 is TGTGCCAGTAGTATAGATTGGGAGGGAAAGACCCAGTACTTC. The J gene is TRBJ2-5, the V gene TRBV19; 7 bases line up with TRBD2. Germline trimming cut 0 bases from V and 6 bases from J; bases unmatched to any gene: 4. CDR1 and CDR2 from the germline V gene are LNHDA and SQIVND (reference sequence). The CDR3 loop spans 14 amino acids.

V usage is TRBV11-2 and J usage is TRBJ2-2; tentative D call: TRBD2 (6 bases). CDR3 length: 16 amino acids. The germline gives CDR1 SGHAT, CDR2 FQNNGV. The ends were cut back, 1 base at V and 7 bases at J, with 16 bases in the middle. The CDR3 region is CASSLGVEGPLGELFF. CDR3 DNA sequence: TGTGCCAGCAGCTTAGGAGTGGAGGGCCCCCTCGGGGAGCTGTTTTTT.

The rearrangement joins TRBV2 to TRBJ1-6; 9 positions match TRBD1. The CDR3 runs 15 residues. The germline V gene encodes CDR1 SNHLY and CDR2 FYNNEI. J gave up 8 bases and V 7 bases, and 9 bases lay outside the gene matches. CDR3 coding DNA: TGTGCCAGCACCTCCACCGGACAGGGGTATTCACCCCTCCACTTT. Translating gives CASTSTGQGYSPLHF.

The rearrangement links TRBV7-7 to TRBJ2-3, with 14 bases identical to TRBD2. Germline CDR1 and CDR2: SSHAT and FNYEAQ (reference sequence). CDR3 length equals 16 residues. The J segment lost 1 base and the V segment lost 6 bases, leaving 3 bases of the junction unmatched. CDR3 loop: CASSSGLAGGTDTQYF. As DNA, the CDR3 is TGTGCCAGCAGTTCGGGACTAGCGGGGGGCACAGATACGCAGTATTTT.

This clone has just a few counts. The junction shows a germline mismatch at one end, possibly a read error. The V gene is TRBV10-2, the J gene TRBJ2-7, with TRBD2 matching 9 bases. The CDR3 is 13 amino acids. Germline CDR1 reads WSHSY; CDR2 reads SAAADI. As DNA, the CDR3 is TGCGCCACCAGTTTAGCGGGAGCCTACGAGCAGTACTTC. This sequence encodes CATSLAGAYEQYF.

This clone is medium-sized (0.01 to 0.1%). The genes are TRBV5-5 and TRBJ1-3; 10 positions match TRBD1. CDR3 length: 16 amino acids. Germline trimming cut 4 bases from V and 4 bases from J; bases unmatched to any gene: 8. The V gene's germline CDR1 is SGHKS and CDR2 YYEKEE (reference sequence). CDR3 nucleotides: TGTGCCAGCAGCCACTCCGGGACAGGGGTAGGAAACACCATATATTTT. This gives the protein CASSHSGTGVGNTIYF.

There are a few counts of this clone. The chain carries TRBV18 and TRBJ1-2; possibly TRBD1 for D (5 bases). This CDR3 contains 17 residues. CDR1 KGHSH and CDR2 LQKENI come from the germline V gene. V lost 3 bases to trimming and J lost 5 bases, with 22 bases between them. For the CDR3, the DNA is TGTGCCAGCTCACCGATATACAGGTTTGGAGCCGGGTATGGCTACACCTTC. Translating it yields CASSPIYRFGAGYGYTF.

The rearrangement uses TRBV18 and TRBJ1-1, with D perhaps TRBD1 (5 bases). Germline CDR1 reads KGHSH; CDR2 reads LQKENI. The CDR3 totals 13 residues. The V and J ends lost 2 bases and 5 bases respectively, with 9 bases between them. CDR3 protein: CASSPSQGTEAFF. The CDR3 DNA sequence: TGTGCCAGCTCACCATCCCAGGGAACTGAAGCTTTCTTT.

This chain joins TRBV29-1 and TRBJ1-4; TRBD1 matches at 9 bases. The CDR3 totals 15 residues. Per the germline V gene, CDR1 is SQVTM and CDR2 is ANQGSEA. J lost 8 bases, V lost 7 bases, and 14 bases had no gene match. CDR3 amino acids: CSGNDRGAYVEKLFF. As DNA, the CDR3 is TGCAGCGGCAATGACAGGGGGGCTTATGTAGAAAAACTGTTTTTT.

The genes are TRBV4-1 and TRBJ1-4; 8 bases map to TRBD1. CDR1 MGHRA and CDR2 YSYEKL come from the germline V gene. The CDR3 length is 15 residues. Trimming took 3 bases from V and 5 from J; bases not matched to a gene: 5. As DNA, the CDR3 is TGCGCCAGCAGCCACATGGACAGGGAAAATGAAAAACTGTTTTTT. Its protein is CASSHMDRENEKLFF.

This clone was seen a single time. J is TRBJ2-7 and V is TRBV2; 9 nucleotides align to TRBD2. The V segment lost 8 bases and the J segment 7 bases; nucleotides outside the gene matches: 15. The germline gives CDR1 SNHLY, CDR2 FYNNEI. The CDR3 is 15 residues long. The chain's CDR3 is CASERGGSGGREQYV. In DNA form, the CDR3 reads TGTGCCAGCGAAAGAGGTGGTAGCGGGGGTCGGGAGCAGTACGTC.